The rows below give T cell receptor beta chains drawn from one sample of a study of patients and donors after allogeneic stem cell transplantation. TCRdb recomputed calls from the RT-PCR reads with MiXCR, one row per CDR3 protein. This table has roughly 940,000 distinct CDR3 sequences, roughly 18% appearing once. Sequences were obtained from blood, either unsorted or a sorted T cell fraction (not recorded which). The receptors were sampled from a human donor who was either an allogeneic HSCT recipient or a stem cell or donor lymphocyte infusion donor (not recorded which). It is not recorded whose cells these are; they may come from a transplant donor. Each CDR3 is given with its conserved first and last residue. D genes are given only for firm matches. The size of a clone is reported for some rows only, either as once, few or many, or as a class for expanded clones.

cdr3_length,j_call,d_call,clone_size,v_call,cdr3_aa,cdr3_nt
17,TRBJ2-1,.,few,TRBV4-2,CASSQVRVPSSYNEQFF,TGTGCCAGCAGCCAAGTTCGGGTCCCGAGCTCCTACAATGAGCAGTTCTTC
14,TRBJ2-1,.,.,TRBV6-1,CASSARIGWYEQFF,TGTGCCAGCAGTGCCCGAATAGGGTGGTATGAGCAGTTCTTC
10,TRBJ2-7,.,many,TRBV5-5,CASEIHEQYF,TGTGCCAGCGAAATCCACGAGCAGTACTTC
15,TRBJ2-6,.,.,TRBV20-1,CSARRGNGGANVLTF,TGCAGTGCTAGAAGGGGGAATGGTGGGGCCAACGTCCTGACTTTC
15,TRBJ2-7,TRBD2,few,TRBV7-9,CASSLALAATYEQYF,TGTGCCAGCAGCTTAGCACTAGCGGCAACCTACGAGCAGTACTTC
16,TRBJ2-2,.,few,TRBV5-6,CASSLRAGIGTGELFF,TGTGCCAGCAGCTTGCGGGCGGGGATAGGAACCGGGGAGCTGTTTTTT
16,TRBJ2-7,TRBD1,.,TRBV5-1,CASSPGGTGAPSQQYF,TGCGCCAGCAGCCCCGGGGGGACAGGGGCCCCCTCGCAGCAGTACTTC
13,TRBJ1-1,.,few,TRBV11-3,CASSFSLGTEAFF,TGTGCCAGCAGCTTTAGTTTGGGTACTGAAGCTTTCTTT
15,TRBJ2-3,TRBD1,many,TRBV7-7,CASSFRQGPTDTQYF,TGTGCCAGCAGCTTTCGACAGGGTCCTACAGATACGCAGTATTTT
15,TRBJ2-2,.,.,TRBV24-1,CATSVHGTNTGELFF,TGTGCCACCAGTGTACACGGGACGAACACCGGGGAGCTGTTTTTT
14,TRBJ2-3,TRBD2,many,TRBV12-3/TRBV12-4,CASSYSGAEDTQYF,TGTGCCAGCAGTTATAGCGGGGCCGAGGATACGCAGTATTTT
14,TRBJ2-7,TRBD1,.,TRBV20-1,CSARAGTGGLEQYF,TGCAGTGCTAGAGCGGGGACAGGGGGCCTCGAGCAGTACTTC
14,TRBJ1-2,.,.,TRBV6-5,CASSYFGQNYGYTF,TGTGCCAGCAGTTACTTTGGGCAGAACTATGGCTACACCTTC
18,TRBJ2-3,TRBD2,few,TRBV12-3/TRBV12-4,CASSLARLAGAVADTQYF,TGTGCCAGCAGTTTAGCGCGACTAGCGGGGGCCGTGGCAGATACGCAGTATTTT
14,TRBJ1-5,.,few,TRBV6-1,CASNRGERNQPQHF,TGTGCCAGCAATCGAGGGGAGAGGAATCAGCCCCAGCATTTT
17,TRBJ2-6,.,.,TRBV2,CASSDRPGPSGANVLTF,TGTGCCAGCAGTGACAGGCCAGGTCCCTCTGGGGCCAACGTCCTGACTTTC
16,TRBJ2-1,TRBD2,few,TRBV9,CASSVEVSSGVDEQFF,TGTGCCAGCAGCGTAGAAGTTAGTAGCGGGGTCGATGAGCAGTTCTTC
18,TRBJ2-3,TRBD2,.,TRBV5-1,CASNPGLAGGTEEDTQYF,TGCGCCAGCAACCCCGGGTTAGCGGGGGGCACAGAGGAAGATACGCAGTATTTT
18,TRBJ2-1,TRBD2,few,TRBV3-1,CASSQDGGSGRSYNEQFF,TGTGCCAGCAGCCAAGACGGCGGGAGCGGGAGATCCTACAATGAGCAGTTCTTC
15,TRBJ2-7,TRBD2,.,TRBV20-1,CSARSWTSGHYEQYF,TGCAGTGCCCGTTCGTGGACTAGCGGCCACTACGAGCAGTACTTC
15,TRBJ2-2,.,many,TRBV27,CASSGRGLVAGELFF,TGTGCCAGCAGCGGCCGGGGCCTAGTTGCCGGGGAGCTGTTTTTT
17,TRBJ2-7,TRBD1,.,TRBV5-5,CASSLERTGFLGSEQYF,TGTGCCAGCAGCTTGGAGCGGACAGGTTTTCTTGGGTCCGAGCAGTACTTC
14,TRBJ1-2,TRBD1,.,TRBV12-3/TRBV12-4,CASRGTGGWHGYTF,TGTGCCAGCAGGGGGACAGGGGGGTGGCATGGCTACACCTTC
12,TRBJ1-2,.,once,TRBV2,CASSRQVDGYTF,TGTGCCAGCAGTCGCCAGGTAGATGGCTACACCTTC
11,TRBJ2-1,TRBD2,few,TRBV29-1,CSVVLRGGQFF,TGCAGCGTTGTTCTACGCGGGGGGCAGTTCTTC
12,TRBJ2-7,TRBD2,few,TRBV9,CASTGTSGEQYF,TGTGCCAGCACCGGGACTAGCGGTGAGCAGTACTTC
14,TRBJ1-5,TRBD1,.,TRBV12-3/TRBV12-4,CASSFPRGEQPQHF,TGTGCCAGCAGTTTTCCCAGGGGGGAACAGCCCCAGCATTTT
14,TRBJ2-3,TRBD1,.,TRBV20-1,CSARDRGFGDTQYF,TGCAGTGCTAGGGACAGGGGCTTTGGAGATACGCAGTATTTT
15,TRBJ2-7,TRBD2,few,TRBV3-1,CASSQGREVGYEQYF,TGTGCCAGCAGCCAAGGACGGGAGGTAGGCTACGAGCAGTACTTC
12,TRBJ1-1,.,few,TRBV29-1,CSVRNFNTEAFF,TGCAGCGTTAGGAATTTCAACACTGAAGCTTTCTTT
12,TRBJ1-4,.,few,TRBV10-3,CAISELGEKLFF,TGTGCCATCAGTGAGTTGGGTGAAAAACTGTTTTTT
13,TRBJ2-3,.,.,TRBV20-1,CSVASAGPGTQYF,TGCAGTGTTGCTAGCGCCGGGCCAGGAACGCAGTATTTT
15,TRBJ2-5,.,.,TRBV24-1,CATSDLRGGNRTQYF,TGTGCCACCAGTGATTTGAGGGGGGGGAATAGGACCCAGTACTTC
15,TRBJ2-7,.,.,TRBV4-3,CASSQEEKGPYEQYF,TGCGCCAGCAGCCAAGAGGAGAAGGGCCCCTACGAGCAGTACTTC
14,TRBJ2-4,.,many,TRBV12-3/TRBV12-4,CASSPDLAKNIQYF,TGTGCCAGCAGTCCCGACCTAGCCAAAAACATTCAGTACTTC
14,TRBJ2-5,TRBD1,.,TRBV29-1,CSVAGQGAVETQYF,TGCAGCGTTGCGGGACAGGGGGCCGTGGAGACCCAGTACTTC
16,TRBJ1-2,TRBD1,few,TRBV9,CASSVGGTGAGYGYTF,TGTGCCAGCAGCGTAGGAGGGACAGGGGCTGGCTATGGCTACACCTTC
12,TRBJ1-5,.,few,TRBV20-1,CSARQDNQPQHF,TGCAGTGCAAGACAGGACAATCAGCCCCAGCATTTT
15,TRBJ1-1,.,.,TRBV12-3/TRBV12-4,CASRKQGLGNTEAFF,TGTGCCAGCAGGAAGCAGGGCCTAGGGAACACTGAAGCTTTCTTT
11,TRBJ2-7,.,.,TRBV30,CAWFSTVEQYF,TGTGCCTGGTTTAGCACGGTCGAGCAGTACTTC
13,TRBJ1-2,.,.,TRBV5-5,CASSLADYPVYTF,TGTGCCAGCAGCTTGGCGGATTACCCGGTCTACACCTTC
13,TRBJ1-5,.,.,TRBV2,CASSDFTNLSQHF,TGTGCCAGCAGCGACTTCACTAACCTATCCCAGCATTTT
15,TRBJ1-1,.,.,TRBV3-1,CASSPTWEGSTEAFF,TGTGCCAGCAGCCCCACGTGGGAGGGGAGCACTGAAGCTTTCTTT